The present T cell receptor (beta chain) was sequenced within a study of blood T cell repertoires in COVID-19. About the study: The samples span acute and convalescent COVID-19 from the United States, Italy and Spain.

The protocol was immunoSEQ multiplex PCR, while the TCRdb copy is restricted to in-frame clones and leaves out a portion. Of about 35,000 clones listed, 75% to 90% are singletons. The junction had 20 bases not matched to a gene; V was cut back by 3 bases and J by 2 bases. The CDR3 covers 20 residues. CDR1 and CDR2 from the germline V gene are LGHDT and YNNKEL (reference sequence). Source material: peripheral blood. V gene TRBV3-1 (or the pseudogene TRBV3-2) combines with J gene TRBJ2-7; 9 bases map to TRBD1. The TCR originated in a man aged 60 to 69 with active or convalescent COVID-19. CDR3 sequence: CASSQDPGQGPHIRPYEQYV. In nucleotides, the CDR3 is TGTGCCAGCAGCCAGGACCCAGGACAGGGGCCCCATATACGACCCTACGAGCAGTACGTC.